The present TCR beta chain was sequenced within a study of control samples from healthy donors and cancer patients. The CDR3 extends over 14 amino acids. The germline gives CDR1 WSHSY, CDR2 SAAADI. Between the trimmed V and J ends, which lost 7 bases and 1 base, there was a span of 12 bases. The data were produced by immunoSEQ multiplex PCR, yet TCRdb's version contains in-frame clones alone and is incomplete. Among tens of thousands of clones listed, 95% to 96% were seen once. This clone appeared once. The V gene is TRBV10-2, the J gene TRBJ2-3, with D possibly TRBD2 on 6 matching bases. This TCR came from a woman aged 25 to 39 in good health. The source material was blood. CDR3 in amino acids: CASTPGEGTDTQYF. The CDR3 nucleotides read TGCGCCAGCACTCCGGGAGAGGGCACAGATACGCAGTATTTT.